These 2 T cell receptor beta chains share one sample of origin, sequenced in a study of blood T cell repertoires in COVID-19. Assay: immunoSEQ multiplex PCR; the TCRdb copy retains only in-frame clones and omits some. The top ten clones hold over 15% of a sample with 75,000 to 85,000 clones, 86% of them seen once. Sequencing was carried out using peripheral blood. These receptors were taken from a human donor in a cohort sampled during active COVID-19.

J is TRBJ2-1 and V is TRBV24-1; weak D call: TRBD1 (6 bases). The V gene's germline CDR1 is KGHDR and CDR2 SFDVKD. The CDR3 is made up of 18 amino acids. V shed 4 bases and J shed 4 bases, with 22 bases lying between them. This CDR3 is CATSDPGQSYPGYNEQFF. The CDR3, as DNA: TGTGCCACCAGTGACCCCGGACAGTCTTACCCAGGATACAATGAGCAGTTCTTC.

The chain uses TRBV4-3 and TRBJ1-2; TRBD1 is a possible D gene (6 bases). The V gene lost 1 base and the J gene lost 6 bases, with 15 bases spanning the gap. The germline gives CDR1 LGHNA, CDR2 YSLEER. This CDR3 has 15 residues. The CDR3 region has the DNA TGCGCCAGCAGCCAAGTTTCAACAGGGTTTAATGGCTACACCTTC. This codes for CASSQVSTGFNGYTF.